Below, 17 T cell receptor beta chains from the same sample are listed, as sequenced in a study of blood T cell repertoires in COVID-19. Clones were read by immunoSEQ multiplex PCR, and TCRdb kept only the in-frame ones, dropping some. The sample gives over 200,000 clones, around 87% of which show up once; 2% to 3% is in the top ten. Sequencing was done on a sample of peripheral blood. These receptor sequences come from a woman aged 50 to 65 with acute or convalescent COVID-19.

This chain connects TRBV4-1 to TRBJ2-3, with 8 bases fitting TRBD2. Per the germline V gene, CDR1 is MGHRA and CDR2 is YSYEKL. The V gene end was trimmed by 0 bases and the J gene end by 1 base; junction bases not matched to a gene: 9. The length of the CDR3 is 18 residues. Here the CDR3 DNA reads TGCGCCAGCAGCCAAGATAGTCTAGCGGGTGGGGGCACAGATACGCAGTATTTT. This gives the protein CASSQDSLAGGGTDTQYF.

The chain carries TRBV18 and TRBJ2-7; 9 nucleotides agree with TRBD2. V was pared by 6 bases and J by 7 bases, with 7 bases of the junction left unmatched. Germline loops: CDR1 KGHSH, CDR2 LQKENI. The CDR3 spans 13 residues. In DNA, the CDR3 is TGTGCCAGCTCGGGGCTAGCGGGACGGGAGCAGTACTTC. It translates to CASSGLAGREQYF.

This chain joins TRBV23-1 and TRBJ1-4; TRBD1 might be the D (5 bases). Being an ORF, TRBV23-1 has a function that is uncertain. V lost 0 bases and J 8 bases, leaving 13 bases between the germline ends. This CDR3 has 15 residues. DNA for the CDR3: TGCGCCAGCAGTCAATCGGGGCAGGGAAGGGAAAAACTGTTTTTT. Its translation: CASSQSGQGREKLFF.

The DNA of the CDR3 is TGCAGCGTTGAATGGGCTGTAGCGAGGGACGAGCAGTACTTC. Its protein is CSVEWAVARDEQYF. V is TRBV29-1 and J is TRBJ2-7, with D possibly matching TRBD2 (5 bases). With 2 bases removed from V and 5 bases from J, the gap between germline ends came to 16 bases. This CDR3 has 14 residues. Germline values: CDR1 SQVTM, CDR2 ANQGSEA.

The V gene is TRBV7-8, the J gene TRBJ1-2; 7 positions agree with TRBD1. With 3 bases clipped from V and 7 bases from J, the junction kept 14 bases outside the gene matches. CDR1 is SGHVS and CDR2 is FQNEAQ in the germline V gene. This CDR3 is built from 16 residues. CDR3 residues: CASSFYSQGRSRGYTF. DNA for the CDR3: TGTGCCAGCAGCTTCTACTCACAGGGGAGGTCTCGTGGCTACACCTTC.

The chain is built from TRBV5-1 and TRBJ2-5; 7 positions agree with TRBD1. Germline V gene data show CDR1 as SGHRS and CDR2 as YFSETQ. The V gene end was trimmed by 4 bases and the J gene end by 5 bases; junction bases not matched to a gene: 8. The CDR3 has 14 amino acids. The CDR3 bases are TGCGCCAGCAGCCCGACAGGGAGTTCGGAGACCCAGTACTTC. It specifies CASSPTGSSETQYF.

The rearrangement uses TRBV28 and TRBJ1-2, with D possibly TRBD1 on 6 matching bases. The germline V and J ends were trimmed by 11 bases and 8 bases, with 24 bases remaining between them. Germline V CDR1 and CDR2: MDHEN, SYDVKM. The CDR3 totals 14 residues. The CDR3 is CAAGVSGGARGYTF. The CDR3 DNA reads TGTGCCGCGGGAGTCTCCGGGGGGGCGCGGGGCTACACCTTC.

V is TRBV5-1 and J is TRBJ1-5, with D unresolved. The V and J ends lost 4 bases and 7 bases respectively, with 18 bases between them. This CDR3 is 15 amino acids long. Germline CDR1 and CDR2: SGHRS and YFSETQ. CDR3 region: CASSASPGYLQPQHF. The CDR3 DNA sequence: TGCGCCAGCAGCGCCTCCCCGGGGTATCTCCAGCCCCAGCATTTT.

The genes are TRBV5-1 and TRBJ2-3; D is unclear. Germline CDR1 reads SGHRS; CDR2 reads YFSETQ. CDR3 length: 16 residues. Trimming took 4 bases from V and 3 from J, leaving 18 bases between them. CDR3 nucleotides: TGCGCCAGCAGCGTCAGGCCAAGACCAGAGACAGATACGCAGTATTTT. It codes for CASSVRPRPETDTQYF.

This chain connects TRBV4-3 to TRBJ2-1; the match to TRBD2 covers 9 bases. V shed 3 bases and J 4 bases; nucleotides not matched to a gene: 7. This CDR3 has 16 residues. Looked up from germline, CDR1 is LGHNA and CDR2 is YSLEER. For the CDR3, the DNA is TGCGCCAGCAGCCACCAAGCGGGAGGCTATTACAATGAGCAGTTCTTC. Amino acids: CASSHQAGGYYNEQFF.

This rearrangement joins TRBV28 to TRBJ2-5; a possible D gene is TRBD1 (7 bases). V was trimmed by 9 bases and J by 0 bases, leaving 14 bases between them. The germline V gene has CDR1 MDHEN and CDR2 SYDVKM. This CDR3 spans 14 amino acids. DNA for the CDR3: TGTGCCAGTAGCGGACAGGCGTACCAAGAGACCCAGTACTTC. Amino acids: CASSGQAYQETQYF. Using reference TRBV28 and TRBJ2-5 for the parts outside the CDR3, the full variable domain is DVKVTQSSRYLVKRTGEKVFLECVQDMDHENMFWYRQDPGLGLRLIYFSYDVKMKEKGDIPEGYSVSREKKERFSLILESASTNQTSMYLCASSGQAYQETQYFGPGTRLLVL.

This clone came up once. The V and J genes are TRBV5-6 and TRBJ2-2; 7 bases line up with TRBD2. This CDR3 region has 16 residues. Germline values: CDR1 SGHDT, CDR2 YYEEEE. Trimming took 3 bases from V and 9 from J; bases not matched to a gene: 14. CDR3 DNA: TGTGCCAGCAGCTGGGGCGGCGGGAGAGGGGTCCGGGAGCTGTTTTTT. Its translation is CASSWGGGRGVRELFF.

The chain recombines TRBV5-4 with TRBJ2-2; TRBD2 aligns across 8 bases. The CDR3 is 16 residues long. J gave up 1 base and V 4 bases, and 6 bases lay outside the gene matches. Germline V gives CDR1 SGHNT, CDR2 YYREEE (reference sequence). The DNA for the CDR3 is TGTGCCAGCAGCCTGCCGGGGGGGGAGAACACCGGGGAGCTGTTTTTT. Residues: CASSLPGGENTGELFF.

This chain uses TRBV19 with TRBJ2-7, with a possible D match to TRBD1 (6 bases). V lost 5 bases to trimming and J lost 0 bases, with 17 bases between them. CDR3 length: 16 residues. Looked up from germline, CDR1 is LNHDA and CDR2 is SQIVND (reference sequence). DNA for the CDR3: TGTGCCAGTAGTCCGACGGGACATTTAACCTCCTACGAGCAGTACTTC. This codes for CASSPTGHLTSYEQYF.

The DNA of the CDR3 is TGTGCCAGCTCACAGGGACAGGCTAGCAATCAGCCCCAGCATTTT. Residues: CASSQGQASNQPQHF. The chain carries TRBV18 and TRBJ1-5; 8 bases line up with TRBD1. The germline CDR1 and CDR2 sequences are KGHSH and LQKENI. V shed 4 bases, J shed 0 bases, and the junction held 2 bases outside the gene matches. The length of the CDR3 is 15 residues.

The V call is TRBV19, the J call TRBJ1-1; D may be TRBD1 (6 bases). The CDR3 is 14 amino acids. The germline V gene has CDR1 LNHDA and CDR2 SQIVND (reference sequence). Trimming removed 5 bases at V and 4 bases at J, with 14 bases between. The CDR3 loop reads CASSANRVGTEAFF. Written as DNA, the CDR3 is TGTGCCAGTAGTGCCAACAGGGTCGGCACTGAAGCTTTCTTT. Supplemented by reference TRBV19 and TRBJ1-1, the full variable domain reads DGGITQSPKYLFRKEGQNVTLSCEQNLNHDAMYWYRQDPGQGLRLIYYSQIVNDFQKGDIAEGYSVSREKKESFPLTVTSAQKNPTAFYLCASSANRVGTEAFFGQGTRLTVV.

The chain has TRBV28 and TRBJ1-5, with D tentatively TRBD1 (6 bases). V dropped 4 bases and J dropped 1 base, with 11 bases sitting between them. Germline V gene lookup returns CDR1 MDHEN and CDR2 SYDVKM. The CDR3 contains 15 residues. CDR3 in amino acids: CASSSGGASNQPQHF. For the CDR3, the DNA is TGTGCCAGCAGTTCGGGGGGGGCGAGCAATCAGCCCCAGCATTTT. Full variable domain (remainder filled in from reference TRBV28 and TRBJ1-5): DVKVTQSSRYLVKRTGEKVFLECVQDMDHENMFWYRQDPGLGLRLIYFSYDVKMKEKGDIPEGYSVSREKKERFSLILESASTNQTSMYLCASSSGGASNQPQHFGDGTRLSIL.